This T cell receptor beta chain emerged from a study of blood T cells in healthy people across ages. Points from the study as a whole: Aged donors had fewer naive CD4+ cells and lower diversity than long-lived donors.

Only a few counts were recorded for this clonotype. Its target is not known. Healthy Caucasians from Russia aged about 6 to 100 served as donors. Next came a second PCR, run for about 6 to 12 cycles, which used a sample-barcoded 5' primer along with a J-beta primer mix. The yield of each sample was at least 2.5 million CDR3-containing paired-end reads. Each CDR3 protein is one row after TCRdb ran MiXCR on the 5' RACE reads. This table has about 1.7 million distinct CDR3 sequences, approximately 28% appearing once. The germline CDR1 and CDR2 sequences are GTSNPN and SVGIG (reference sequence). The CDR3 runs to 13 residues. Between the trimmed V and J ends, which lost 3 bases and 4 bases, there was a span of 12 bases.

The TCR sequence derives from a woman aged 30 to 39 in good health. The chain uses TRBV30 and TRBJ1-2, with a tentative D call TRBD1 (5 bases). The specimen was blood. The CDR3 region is CAWRSLGGYGYTF. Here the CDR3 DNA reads TGTGCCTGGAGATCCCTCGGGGGCTATGGCTACACCTTC.